This T cell receptor beta chain is from a study of T cells in localized non-small cell lung cancer. Study results and limitations: Uninvolved adjacent lung showed peak T cell clonality, exceeding tumor. Sequencing, confined to only one tumor region, leaves heterogeneity possible. Appearances in adjacent lung were noted for a median 57 of the top 100 tumor clones.

About this clone itself: Its target is unknown.

V was shortened by 4 bases and J by 1 base, with 10 bases between the two germline ends. CDR3 length: 13 residues. The germline V gene has CDR1 GTSNPN and CDR2 SVGIG (reference sequence). Produced via immunoSEQ multiplex PCR; TCRdb's table is partial and in-frame only. The sample carries about 77,000 clones, approximately 90% recorded once. This TCR was recovered from a woman aged 35 to 70 with stage I squamous cell lung carcinoma. This chain joins TRBV30 and TRBJ1-1; TRBD1 might be the D (6 bases). The input for sequencing was peripheral blood, taken before any cancer treatment. The CDR3 DNA sequence: TGTGCCTGGACCGGGACACCGAACACTGAAGCTTTCTTT. Translation: CAWTGTPNTEAFF.